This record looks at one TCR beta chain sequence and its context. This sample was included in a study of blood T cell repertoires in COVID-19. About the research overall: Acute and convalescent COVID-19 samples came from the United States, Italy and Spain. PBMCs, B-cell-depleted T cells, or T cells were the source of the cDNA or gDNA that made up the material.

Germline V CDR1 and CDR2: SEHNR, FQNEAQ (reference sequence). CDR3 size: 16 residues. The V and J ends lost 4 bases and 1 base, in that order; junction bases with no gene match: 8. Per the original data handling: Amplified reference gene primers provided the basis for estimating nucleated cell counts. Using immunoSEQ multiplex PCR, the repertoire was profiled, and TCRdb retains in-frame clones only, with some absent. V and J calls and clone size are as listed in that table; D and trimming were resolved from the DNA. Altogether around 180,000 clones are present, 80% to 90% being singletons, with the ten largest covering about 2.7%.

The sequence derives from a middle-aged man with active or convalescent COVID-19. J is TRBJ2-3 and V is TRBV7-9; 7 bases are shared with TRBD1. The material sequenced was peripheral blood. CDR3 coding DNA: TGTGCCAGCAGCTCGGCGCGAGGGGGCCGCACAGATACGCAGTATTTT. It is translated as CASSSARGGRTDTQYF.